This entry is about one TCR beta chain. Its antigen remains undetermined. No base-level quality is on record; no much larger clone is a single base apart. Libraries came from the immunoSEQ multiplex PCR assay. The multiplex PCR relied on a mix of 60 forward primers for TCR Vbeta segments and 13 reverse primers for TCR Jbeta segments. Amplification of the CDR3 region of rearranged TCR beta genes was performed with a multiplex PCR assay on genomic DNA. The Illumina HiSeq System was used to sequence the amplified TCR beta libraries as 87-base-pair reads. The original pipeline was this. Across the roughly 670 repertoires, a later analysis counted 75 million to 90 million unique TCR beta chains, some 11 million of which were shared by at least two donors. Raw reads were error-corrected and collapsed into unique sequences with a nearest-neighbor algorithm that merged closely related sequences to remove PCR and sequencing errors. CDR3 sequences were aligned to IMGT reference sequences to assign V, D and J gene segments. For a sequence to be retained, a match of at least six nucleotides was required to both a V gene segment and a J gene segment. A rearrangement counted as productive if the CDR3 had no stop codons and remained in frame with V and J, and every other rearrangement counted as non-productive. CDR3 was defined according to IMGT convention as the region running from the second conserved V-encoded cysteine to the conserved J-encoded phenylalanine. The earlier analysis of 500 to 750 of the donors excluded any sequence lacking an unambiguous match to a single V gene segment. In an earlier analysis of 450 to 700 of the donors, V segments were called functional above 56.7% productive rearrangements and were called segregating when the between-donor standard deviation exceeded 5%. To diagnose cytomegalovirus status from the catalog of TCR beta chain sequences, a statistical classification framework was built. In a later analysis, V and J genes were assigned by comparing TCR nucleotide sequences against IMGT/GENE-DB human TR gene sequences. A later analysis assigned CDR3 sequences and most-parsimonious VDJ recombination scenarios with the TCRdist pipeline. In a later analysis, each TCR beta chain was defined by its CDR3 amino acid sequence together with its V-gene family, and reads lacking a unique V-gene family were excluded. To address suspected cross-contamination and a sequencing artifact, a later analysis removed under 600 highly shared, low-generation-probability nucleotide sequences. A later analysis calculated a clonal expansion index for each public chain from normalized within-repertoire ranks of inferred template counts. In a later analysis, generation probabilities were computed with a VDJ recombination model fitted to out-of-frame rearrangements, and the resulting probabilities were checked against IGoR. A later analysis scored TCR-TCR, TCR-HLA and TCR-CMV co-occurrence with hypergeometric tests, applying a repertoire-size bias correction to TCR pairs. A later analysis estimated false discovery rates by permuting HLA or CMV assignments 20 times. A later analysis grouped co-occurring TCRs with DBSCAN, adding TCRdist sequence similarity when clustering within HLA-allele-positive subsets. Repertoires with fewer than 30,000 or more than 120,000 public chains were left out of co-occurrence clustering, as were five repertoires with anomalous nucleotide sharing. Sourced from immuneACCESS, this table was stored by TCRdb with only in-frame sequences that have V and J called. A share of the clones is absent; for the studies checked, an unresolved V gene accounts for under half, and the remainder has no known explanation. V, J and clone size derive from that table, while D and trimming were established from the DNA sequence. For this sample the table gives about 140,000 clones, of which more than 75% were detected only once. The ten largest make up 3.9% of the sample.

The cohort consisted of 600 to 750 healthy bone marrow donors. Cohort members were all nominally healthy when sampled, although unrecorded immune exposures were likely present. The donor tested CMV seronegative and was one of the 352 seronegative cohort members. Each donor provided a peripheral blood sample, and peripheral blood mononuclear cells were used for TCR beta sequencing. Genomic DNA extraction from the blood cell samples was performed with the Qiagen DNeasy Blood Extraction Kit. The germline V gene (reference sequence) specifies MNHEY as CDR1 and SMNVEV as CDR2. Inclusive of the bounding cysteine and phenylalanine, the CDR3 is 14 residues long. Only the CDR3 DNA is retained, 42 bases long and in frame from the first base. This sample is part of a study of cytomegalovirus exposure and HLA in healthy donors (dated by TCRdb to 2016 to 2017). Background on the whole study: According to an earlier analysis of around 600 of the donors, about 179 million T cells yielded some 120 million unique TCR beta sequences and 276 Gb of sequence data. An early release that covered fewer than 800 HLA-typed donors contained about 300 gigabases of sequencing data and 65 million to 100 million unique TCR sequences. The genetic ancestry cluster associated with self-reported Caucasian donors included 81% of the roughly 360 genotyped donors. The aim of the study was to test whether cataloging public T cell receptors could identify signatures of past pathogen exposure. Using immunosequencing, the study profiled T cell repertoires from about 610 subjects and related those repertoires to cytomegalovirus serostatus. In addition to the first cohort of 500 to 850 subjects, a separate validation cohort of 130 or so different subjects was used. To predict cytomegalovirus infection status, the study combined high-throughput TCR immunosequencing, statistical association of individual TCRs with disease status, and machine learning. A later analysis re-examined previously published TCR beta repertoires from more than 650 donors and added high-resolution HLA genotyping to investigate patterns of TCR occurrence. The later analysis used no new phenotypic data to find candidate immune exposures, relying instead on TCR beta sequences and their occurrence across donors. To decide whether each TCR beta V gene segment behaved as functional or pseudogenic, an earlier analysis of some 540 of the donors relied on high-throughput TCR beta sequencing. Donor age, sex, ethnicity and CMV serostatus were compiled together with the repertoire data. A later genetic analysis took genome-wide SNP genotypes for about 55% of the roughly 700 donors and used that subset as a discovery cohort. All discovery cohort repertoires had been generated on a single sequencing platform. HLA typing covered class I and class II loci at four-digit resolution. The number of donors typed differed by locus, with 629-630 for A, B, C, DRB1 and DQB1, approximately 500 for DQA1, 600 to 610 for DPA1, and around 450 for DPB1. Several DR-DQ haplotypes were treated as single units for association and clustering because of strong linkage in the cohort. Across approximately 420 genotyped donors of the cohort, an average of approximately 220,000 unique TCR beta nucleotide sequences per donor were sequenced, and 15% to 20% of those sequences were non-productive. Summary of the overall study and its limitations: When HLA alleles, especially DR and DQ, strongly co-occurred, TCR associations were difficult to assign to individual alleles. A later genetic analysis associated a missense DCLRE1C variant with V-gene and J-gene trimming of TCR beta chains, and an independent cohort replicated the association. Only TCR beta chains were sequenced in this cohort, and the absence of alpha or paired-chain data limited detectable features. In both the original and validation cohorts, the classifier was reported to diagnose cytomegalovirus status with high specificity and sensitivity. Correlated functional status among segregating V segments might reflect linkage disequilibrium, but an unknown experimental factor could not be ruled out. Sequencing depth was assumed to be roughly uniform across donors in the presence/absence analyses, though that assumption may not hold. Across donors, most TCR sequences were observed very rarely, whereas some public TCRs were present in many individuals. Because counts were too low, about 18 rarely observed V segments, including chromosome 9 orphons, were excluded from the earlier analysis of a few hundred of the donors. Compared with equally common non-associated chains, HLA-associated TCR beta chains in a later analysis were more clonally expanded and had lower generation probabilities. The study listed 150 to 200 TCR beta chains as associated with cytomegalovirus. A group of highly shared sequence variants was considered likely to be a technical artifact of the sequencing pipeline. Some IMGT-functional V segments, including TRBV6-2 and TRBV6-3, could not be distinguished by the 87-base-pair reads and were therefore excluded. A later analysis associated roughly 17,000 TCR beta sequences with specific HLA alleles at a false discovery rate of 0.05. In a later analysis, the rate of TCR association differed among HLA loci, with DRB1 alleles having the most associated TCRs and HLA-C alleles having the fewest. In an earlier analysis of about 600 of the donors, most TCR beta V segments appeared in productive rearrangements about 87% or about 30% of the time, broadly matching IMGT annotations. A few of the identified cytomegalovirus-associated TCR beta chains were confirmed in vitro to be specific for cytomegalovirus antigens. A later genetic analysis reported fewer N-insertions in productive TCRs among donors in an Asian-associated ancestry cluster than the roughly 700-donor mean. For the cohort, immune exposure information was limited to CMV serostatus. Because HLA typing was missing for some donors at each locus, association tests included only the typed subset. A later analysis reported that several top co-occurrence clusters appeared linked to parvovirus B19, influenza, CMV and Epstein-Barr virus. It was suggested by the authors that the approach could potentially be generalized to other disease states and immunological phenotypes. A further reported finding was that TCR beta sequences accurately predicted the HLA-A and HLA-B alleles for most subjects in the first cohort. In a later analysis, most CMV-associated TCR beta chains were found to appear HLA-restricted, with HLA associations seemingly driven largely by CMV exposure.

The chain employs TRBV27 and TRBJ2-5, and TRBD2 may be the D gene, going by 5 matching bases. The DNA end is a closer match to TRBJ2-7, so the J assignment may be wrong. This clonotype was obtained from a man aged 18 to 35 in good health and CMV-seronegative. The sample was PBMCs. This receptor carries the CDR3 CASSSELTNYEQYF. In nucleotide form, the sequence is TGTGCCAGCAGTTCCGAACTGACTAACTACGAGCAGTACTTC.